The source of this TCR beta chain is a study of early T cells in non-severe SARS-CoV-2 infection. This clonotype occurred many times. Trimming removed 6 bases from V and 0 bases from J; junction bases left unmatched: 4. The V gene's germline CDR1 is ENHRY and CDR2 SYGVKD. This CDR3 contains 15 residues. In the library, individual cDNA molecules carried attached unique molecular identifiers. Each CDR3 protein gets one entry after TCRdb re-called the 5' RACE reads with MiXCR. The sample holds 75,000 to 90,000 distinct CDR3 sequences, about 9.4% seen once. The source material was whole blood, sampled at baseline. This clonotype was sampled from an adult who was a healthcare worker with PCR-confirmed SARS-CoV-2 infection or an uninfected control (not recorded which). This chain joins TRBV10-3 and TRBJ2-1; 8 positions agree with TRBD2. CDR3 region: CAISRAGDSYNEQFF. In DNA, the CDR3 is TGTGCCATCAGCCGAGCGGGAGACTCCTACAATGAGCAGTTCTTC.